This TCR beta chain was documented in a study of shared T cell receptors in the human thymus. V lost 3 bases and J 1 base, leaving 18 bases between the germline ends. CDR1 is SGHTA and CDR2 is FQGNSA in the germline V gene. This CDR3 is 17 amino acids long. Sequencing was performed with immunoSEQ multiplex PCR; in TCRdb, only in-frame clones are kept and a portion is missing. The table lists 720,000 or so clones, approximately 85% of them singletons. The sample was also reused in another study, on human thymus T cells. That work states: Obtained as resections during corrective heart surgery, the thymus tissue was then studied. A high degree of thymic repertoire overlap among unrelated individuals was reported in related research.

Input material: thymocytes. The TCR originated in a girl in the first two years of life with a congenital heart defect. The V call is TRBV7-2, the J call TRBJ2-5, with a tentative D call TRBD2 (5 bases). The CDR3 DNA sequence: TGTGCCAGCAGCTTGCGACTACTAGACCGCTTCCAAGAGACCCAGTACTTC. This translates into CASSLRLLDRFQETQYF.